One sample yielded the 7 T cell receptor beta chains listed below, sequenced in a study of T-cell memory formation after mild COVID-19. TCRdb ran MiXCR on the 5' RACE reads and lists one entry per CDR3 protein. The sample consists of about 360,000 distinct CDR3 sequences, around an eighth of them appearing once. The sequenced sample was PBMCs or a T cell subset sorted from them (not recorded which). Source of these receptors: a man younger than 35 who had mild COVID-19 (a few samples of this study predate the infection). Cell type and time point are not known.

CDR3 DNA sequence: TGTGCCAGCAGTTTAAGGGGCTACAGGAGTATCCAAGAGACCCAGTACTTC. Translated, it gives CASSLRGYRSIQETQYF. The chain links TRBV28 to TRBJ2-5; possible D gene TRBD1, 5 bases. The CDR3 runs 17 residues. In germline, CDR1 is MDHEN, CDR2 SYDVKM. V lost 2 bases to trimming and J lost 1 base, with 17 bases between them.

The V gene is TRBV5-5, the J gene TRBJ2-2; perhaps D is TRBD1 or TRBD2 (5 bases each). Germline V gene lookup returns CDR1 SGHKS and CDR2 YYEKEE (reference sequence). V lost 2 bases and J 4 bases, leaving 15 bases between the germline ends. The CDR3 extends over 16 amino acids. The CDR3 coding sequence is TGTGCCAGCAGCTTAATCCGGGGCAGTATCACCGGGGAGCTGTTTTTT. Translating it yields CASSLIRGSITGELFF.

A few counts support this clonotype. CDR3 amino acids: CSVTHRGLGNEQFF. The CDR3 region has the DNA TGCAGCGTTACCCACAGGGGGCTGGGGAATGAGCAGTTCTTC. V and J are TRBV29-1 and TRBJ2-1; 9 bases line up with TRBD1. Germline loops: CDR1 SQVTM, CDR2 ANQGSEA. The V and J ends lost 5 bases and 7 bases, in that order; junction bases with no gene match: 9. This CDR3 has 14 amino acids.

There are a few counts of this clonotype. This chain uses TRBV6-2 or TRBV6-3 with TRBJ1-2; D is ambiguous. There are 17 residues in the CDR3. Germline-derived CDR1 and CDR2 are MNHEY and SVGEGT. Trimming shortened V by 0 bases and J by 3 bases, and 17 bases separated the two germline ends. This CDR3 is CASSYSGVNFGYYGYTF. The CDR3 region has the DNA TGTGCCAGCAGTTACTCGGGAGTGAACTTCGGCTACTATGGCTACACCTTC.

This clonotype has only a few counts. The chain recombines TRBV7-3 with TRBJ2-1; D might be TRBD2 (5 bases). CDR3 length equals 15 residues. CDR1 and CDR2 from the germline V gene are SGHTA and FQGTGA. V dropped 5 bases and J dropped 4 bases, with 15 bases sitting between them. In DNA form, the CDR3 reads TGTGCCAGCAGCCAGGACTCGAATATGTACAATGAGCAGTTCTTC. It codes for CASSQDSNMYNEQFF.

At least ten counts were recorded for this clonotype. This chain uses TRBV5-1 with TRBJ2-1; D remains unclear. The ends were cut back, 1 base at V and 2 bases at J, with 16 bases in the middle. The germline V gene encodes CDR1 SGHRS and CDR2 YFSETQ. The CDR3 loop spans 17 amino acids. CDR3 sequence (DNA): TGCGCCAGCAGCTTGTCCCCCCTGGGCGGCCCCTACAATGAGCAGTTCTTC. Amino acids: CASSLSPLGGPYNEQFF.

A few counts support this clonotype. The chain links TRBV12-3 or TRBV12-4 to TRBJ1-6, with 7 nucleotides matching TRBD1. V lost 2 bases, J lost 10 bases, and 8 bases stayed unmatched. The CDR3 has 15 residues. CDR3 sequence (DNA): TGTGCCAGCAGTTTAAGAGGGGGCGGGAACTCACCCCTCCACTTT. It encodes CASSLRGGGNSPLHF.